Each of the 9 T cell receptor beta chains below was sequenced from the same sample in a study of cytotoxic CD8 clonotypes in ibrutinib-treated CLL (TCRdb year 2021). In light of the paper, this sample's time point label describes: about twelve months on ibrutinib. The library was generated by the immunoSEQ multiplex PCR assay. As stored in TCRdb, this immuneACCESS dataset retains in-frame rearrangements with V and J assigned. A fraction of the clones does not appear; measured against another copy, unresolved V genes explain less than half of the discrepancy, and the remainder lacks a known reason. The sample table records roughly 220,000 clones; 70% of these occur just once. Of the sample, about 6% falls within the top ten clones. Source: PBMCs, taken after 12 months of ibrutinib treatment. The receptors originated from a human donor with chronic lymphocytic leukemia.

This chain links TRBV30 with TRBJ1-1, with no clear D. Trimming pared 4 bases from V and 0 bases from J, leaving 9 bases between. The CDR3 totals 13 residues. Germline-derived CDR1 and CDR2 are GTSNPN and SVGIG (reference sequence). CDR3 loop: CAWMGGMNTEAFF. The CDR3, as DNA: TGTGCCTGGATGGGTGGGATGAACACTGAAGCTTTCTTT. Looking up the rest from reference TRBV30 and TRBJ1-1 gives the full variable domain: SQTIHQWPATLVQPVGSPLSLECTVEGTSNPNLYWYRQAAGRGLQLLFYSVGIGQISSEVPQNLSASRPQDRQFILSSKKLLLSDSGFYLCAWMGGMNTEAFFGQGTRLTVV.

The chain recombines TRBV4-1 with TRBJ2-2; a weak D match, TRBD2 (6 bases). V was pared by 4 bases and J by 6 bases, with 12 bases between. Germline assignment: CDR1 MGHRA and CDR2 YSYEKL. This CDR3 comprises 14 residues. The CDR3 nucleotides are TGCGCCAGCAGCCTCTCGGGAGTCCCCGGGGAGCTGTTTTTT. Translation gives CASSLSGVPGELFF.

The chain recombines TRBV12-2 with TRBJ1-1. TRBV12-2 is designated a pseudogene. The CDR3 has 15 amino acids. The CDR3 DNA follows: TGTGCAAGCTGCGTGGGGGGAAGGGACCCCACTGAAGCTTTCTTT. This translates into CASCVGGRDPTEAFF.

The CDR3 DNA reads TGTGCCAGCAGCTTTCAAACGGGACTAGCGGGTTACAATGAGCAGTTCTTC. It yields the protein CASSFQTGLAGYNEQFF. The chain employs TRBV5-8 and TRBJ2-1, with 12 positions matching TRBD2. The germline gives CDR1 SGHTS, CDR2 YDEGEE. Trimming removed 2 bases from V and 4 bases from J; junction bases left unmatched: 7. This CDR3 is 17 amino acids long. The full variable domain, completed using reference TRBV5-8 and TRBJ2-1, is EAGVTQSPTHLIKTRGQQATLRCSPISGHTSVYWYQQALGLGLQFLLWYDEGEERNRGNFPPRFSGRQFPNYSSELNVNALELEDSALYLCASSFQTGLAGYNEQFFGPGTRLTVL.

This chain joins TRBV25-1 and TRBJ1-5; D is undetermined. CDR1 is MGHDK and CDR2 is SYGVNS in the germline V gene. Trimming shortened V by 3 bases and J by 6 bases, and 9 bases separated the two germline ends. The CDR3 is 13 residues long. The CDR3 sequence is CASSDEKGQPQHF. The CDR3 coding sequence is TGTGCCAGCAGTGACGAAAAGGGTCAGCCCCAGCATTTT.

This clone was seen once. The chain combines TRBV11-3 with TRBJ2-5; D is possibly TRBD2 (6 bases). CDR1 is SGHNT and CDR2 is YENEEA in the germline V gene. The CDR3 length is 14 residues. Trimming removed 3 bases at V and 1 base at J, with 9 bases between. The CDR3 sequence is CASSFGGVQETQYF. The CDR3 nucleotides read TGTGCCAGCAGCTTCGGAGGGGTCCAAGAGACCCAGTACTTC.

The rearrangement links TRBV30 to TRBJ2-7; D uncertain. The CDR3 length is 13 residues. Trimming cost V 0 bases and J 7 bases, with 13 bases left between them. Looked up from germline, CDR1 is GTSNPN and CDR2 is SVGIG (reference sequence). The CDR3 is CAWSVVLAGEQYF. The DNA of the CDR3 is TGTGCCTGGAGTGTGGTACTTGCCGGGGAGCAGTACTTC. The entire variable domain, with the rest obtained from reference TRBV30 and TRBJ2-7, is as follows: SQTIHQWPATLVQPVGSPLSLECTVEGTSNPNLYWYRQAAGRGLQLLFYSVGIGQISSEVPQNLSASRPQDRQFILSSKKLLLSDSGFYLCAWSVVLAGEQYFGPGTRLTVT.

In regard to this clone: This sample also contains other DNA sequences that code for the same CDR3. The V call is TRBV5-1, the J call TRBJ1-3; D not resolved. The germline CDR1 and CDR2 sequences are SGHRS and YFSETQ. Trimming cost V 3 bases and J 0 bases, with 7 bases left between them. CDR3 length: 14 amino acids. Here the CDR3 reads CASSWTDSGNTIYF. The CDR3 bases are TGCGCCAGCAGCTGGACGGACTCTGGAAACACCATATATTTT. Full variable domain (rest looked up from reference TRBV5-1 and TRBJ1-3): KAGVTQTPRYLIKTRGQQVTLSCSPISGHRSVSWYQQTPGQGLQFLFEYFSETQRNKGNFPGRFSGRQFSNSRSEMNVSTLELGDSALYLCASSWTDSGNTIYFGEGSWLTVV.

V and J are TRBV7-9 and TRBJ2-1; D might be TRBD2 (5 bases). V lost 5 bases, J lost 15 bases, and 14 bases lay in between. Germline V gene lookup returns CDR1 SEHNR and CDR2 FQNEAQ (reference sequence). The CDR3 has 11 amino acids. The CDR3 loop reads CASSPEGDRFF. CDR3 DNA sequence: TGTGCCAGCAGCCCAGAGGGAGACCGGTTCTTC.